This note documents a single T cell receptor (beta chain) sequence. Its matching antigen is unknown. These data originate in a study of cytomegalovirus exposure and HLA in healthy donors. The trim removed 7 bases at V and 5 bases at J, leaving 7 bases unmatched. The germline gives CDR1 LNHDA, CDR2 SQIVND (reference sequence). This CDR3 has 14 amino acids. PCR employed 60 Vbeta and 13 Jbeta primers. Clones were sequenced by immunoSEQ multiplex PCR, and TCRdb holds only the in-frame ones, with some missing. This sample's clone table lists approximately 79,000 clones. Study results and caveats: When presence/absence was analysed, sequencing depth was taken to be roughly uniform across donors. The authors excluded some V segments, including TRBV6-2 and TRBV6-3, as indistinguishable.

The origin of this receptor is a boy between 10 and 17 years old in good health and CMV-seronegative. The sample comprised PBMCs. This chain uses TRBV19 with TRBJ1-2; TRBD1 aligns across 10 bases. The CDR3 reads CASTRDRGIYGYTF. In DNA, the CDR3 is TGTGCCAGTACCCGGGACAGGGGAATTTATGGCTACACCTTC.